This TCR beta chain was found in a study of CD8 T cells in ankylosing spondylitis. Study-level points and caveats: Disease-linked clones bore a CD8+ phenotype and were relatively rare in peripheral blood.

TCRdb fed the 5' RACE reads into MiXCR, producing one record per CDR3 protein. The sample gives around 150,000 distinct CDR3 sequences, about 16% of which show up once; approximately 8% is in the top ten. This clonotype was found many times. The antigen is unknown. V was clipped by 4 bases and J by 2 bases, with 11 bases between them. CDR1 and CDR2 (germline): SQVTM, ANQGSEA. The CDR3 is 13 residues long. The chain is built from TRBV29-1 and TRBJ1-2; D not resolved. The source material was blood, either unsorted or a sorted T cell fraction (not recorded which). This TCR came from a male donor with ankylosing spondylitis or in good health (not recorded which). The CDR3 protein is CSVGNLPNYGYTF. DNA of the CDR3: TGCAGCGTTGGAAATCTGCCAAACTATGGCTACACCTTC.